Below are 18 T cell receptor beta chains sequenced from a single sample in a study of regulatory T cells in long-lasting Graves disease (dated by TCRdb to the early 2020s). The receptor library was made with multiplex PCR. Sequenced using an Illumina HiSeq 4000. CDR3 regions were amplified by Arm-PCR with iRepertoire HTBI primers to construct TCR beta libraries. TCRdb reprocessed the public reads (quality trimming at Q25 with fastp, clone calling with MiXCR) and kept in-frame beta chains. Rows merge per CDR3 protein into single entries with the most common DNA and genes. This sample has about 540,000 distinct CDR3 sequences in its table, and roughly 14% of those were observed once. In total, the top ten clones hold roughly a tenth of the sample. The time point label, read with the paper, signifies: newly diagnosed GD, antithyroid drugs for less than 3 months. For both TCR sequencing and RNA sequencing, RNA was extracted from PBMCs in TRIzol.

The data were also submitted as part of a second study, on T cells in Graves' hyperthyroidism and ophthalmopathy.

The source material was peripheral blood mononuclear cells (PBMCs), sampled at new diagnosis, from a patient treated with antithyroid drugs. The receptor set was obtained from a man aged 25-45 years with Graves disease. Donor details come from another sample of the same person, matched by shared clones.

V usage is TRBV12-3 or TRBV12-4 and J usage is TRBJ2-1; TRBD2 matches 8 bases. After removal of 7 bases from V and 9 bases from J, the junction contained 14 bases not matched to a gene. This CDR3 has 15 residues. The CDR3 loop is CASTYKREGRGEQFF. CDR3 DNA sequence: TGTGCCAGCACTTATAAACGGGAGGGCCGGGGTGAGCAGTTCTTC.

This clonotype was seen at least ten times. The rearrangement joins TRBV2 to TRBJ2-2; 8 nucleotides align to TRBD2. Germline CDR1 SNHLY, CDR2 FYNNEI. V lost 3 bases to trimming and J lost 5 bases; unmatched junction nucleotides: 5. The CDR3 runs to 15 residues. The CDR3 is CASSDTTSGTGELFF. The CDR3 DNA is TGTGCCAGCAGTGACACCACTAGCGGAACCGGGGAGCTGTTTTTT.

In this sample, this clonotype turned up a few times. The rearrangement uses TRBV6-1 and TRBJ2-7; D tentatively reads TRBD1 or TRBD2 (5 bases each). Germline V gene sequence: CDR1 MNHNS, CDR2 SASEGT. The CDR3 runs 15 residues. V lost 5 bases and J 7 bases, leaving 21 bases between the germline ends. CDR3 coding DNA: TGTGCCAGCAGTATATCATGGGACCACTCATCGGAGCAGTACTTC. This gives the protein CASSISWDHSSEQYF.

In this sample, this clonotype turned up many times. This chain uses TRBV6-1 with TRBJ2-2; TRBD1 matches at 9 bases. The CDR3 totals 14 residues. V lost 9 bases to trimming and J lost 4 bases; unmatched junction nucleotides: 6. Germline V gene sequence: CDR1 MNHNS, CDR2 SASEGT. The CDR3, as DNA: TGTGCCAGTCCGGGACAGGGTTTCACCGGGGAGCTGTTTTTT. Encoded protein: CASPGQGFTGELFF.

This clonotype was seen only a few times. The chain joins TRBV19 to TRBJ2-7; weak D call: TRBD2 (6 bases). The CDR3 contains 13 residues. The V and J ends lost 4 bases and 7 bases respectively, with 14 bases between them. Per germline, CDR1 LNHDA and CDR2 SQIVND (reference sequence). The CDR3 is CASSTSRGKEQYF. The CDR3 coding sequence is TGTGCCAGTAGTACAAGCCGGGGGAAGGAGCAGTACTTC.

This clonotype was seen ten or more times. The V call is TRBV28, the J call TRBJ2-1, with unresolved D. The V gene's germline CDR1 is MDHEN and CDR2 SYDVKM. The CDR3 extends over 18 amino acids. V gave up 3 bases and J gave up 0 bases, with 18 bases separating them. This CDR3 is CASSFPPIQRNSYNEQFF. CDR3 DNA sequence: TGTGCCAGCAGTTTCCCCCCAATCCAGCGCAACTCCTACAATGAGCAGTTCTTC.

This clonotype was recorded at least ten times. One junction end does not reproduce the germline sequence, and a read error may be involved. The chain employs TRBV24-1 and TRBJ2-5; D uncertain. The CDR3 spans 13 residues. Germline V CDR1 and CDR2: KGHDR, SFDVKD. DNA for the CDR3: TGTGCCACCAGTGGCCAGGAATCGCCCCTGGGGAACTTC. The encoded protein is CATSGQESPLGNF.

This clonotype was detected a few times. The chain combines TRBV5-1 with TRBJ2-3; 7 nucleotides align to TRBD1. The CDR3 totals 15 residues. The germline gives CDR1 SGHRS, CDR2 YFSETQ. V gave up 0 bases and J gave up 3 bases; unmatched junction bases: 4. The CDR3 nucleotides read TGCGCCAGCAGCTTGGAGGACAGGACTACAGATACGCAGTATTTT. Translated, it gives CASSLEDRTTDTQYF.

The chain joins TRBV27 to TRBJ2-1; TRBD1 matches at 9 bases. The CDR3 has 18 amino acids. CDR1 is MNHEY and CDR2 is SMNVEV in the germline V gene (reference sequence). Trimming at V came to 5 bases and at J to 2 bases, leaving 13 bases not matched to a gene. The chain's CDR3 is CASSQYRDREDTYNEQFF. CDR3 nucleotide sequence: TGTGCCAGCAGTCAATACCGGGACAGGGAAGATACCTACAATGAGCAGTTCTTC.

The V gene is TRBV6-1, the J gene TRBJ1-4, with 7 bases matching TRBD1. Germline CDR1 and CDR2: MNHNS and SASEGT. The CDR3 spans 16 residues. V lost 5 bases and J lost 7; bases outside the gene matches: 13. The CDR3, as DNA: TGTGCCAGCAGTCCTCGGGAGGGGGCGCGGGGTGAAAAACTGTTTTTT. Residues: CASSPREGARGEKLFF.

This clonotype was seen repeatedly, ten times or more. V and J are TRBV15 and TRBJ1-1, with D possibly matching TRBD1 (6 bases). V lost 0 bases to trimming and J lost 6 bases, with 14 bases between them. The CDR3 contains 15 residues. The germline V gene has CDR1 LNHNV and CDR2 YYDKDF (reference sequence). The CDR3 sequence is CATSRERGGGPEAFF. The CDR3 DNA reads TGTGCCACCAGCAGAGAACGAGGAGGGGGGCCTGAAGCTTTCTTT.

This sequence joins TRBV20-1 and TRBJ2-4; 9 bases align to TRBD2. V shed 3 bases, J shed 0 bases, and the junction held 9 bases outside the gene matches. Per the germline V gene, CDR1 is DFQATT and CDR2 is SNEGSKA (reference sequence). This CDR3 comprises 17 residues. Here the CDR3 reads CSASLSGRVVAKNIQYF. CDR3 DNA: TGCAGTGCTAGCCTTAGCGGGAGAGTAGTAGCCAAAAACATTCAGTACTTC.

This clonotype was counted a few times. This chain joins TRBV9 and TRBJ2-5; unclear D gene. The CDR3 loop spans 13 amino acids. Trimming took off 5 bases at V and 4 bases at J, with 12 bases between the two ends. Germline V gene lookup returns CDR1 SGDLS and CDR2 YYNGEE. The CDR3 DNA follows: TGTGCCAGCAGTACCCCCCAAGGAGAGACCCAGTACTTC. Amino acids: CASSTPQGETQYF.

The chain couples TRBV12-5 to TRBJ1-1; D ambiguous. Germline V gives CDR1 LGHNT, CDR2 FRNRAP. V was shortened by 3 bases and J by 8 bases, with 10 bases between the two germline ends. The CDR3 is 12 amino acids. The CDR3, as DNA: TGTGCTAGTGGTTTTTCCGGGCCCGAAGCTTTCTTT. Translated, it gives CASGFSGPEAFF.

In its sample, this clonotype was seen a few times. The chain carries TRBV20-1 and TRBJ2-7, with D unresolved. V was shortened by 0 bases and J by 1 base, with 16 bases between the two germline ends. CDR3 size: 16 residues. The germline V gene has CDR1 DFQATT and CDR2 SNEGSKA (reference sequence). The CDR3 loop is CSARDSDSPGSYEQYF. For the CDR3, the DNA is TGCAGTGCTAGAGATTCCGACTCACCTGGGTCCTACGAGCAGTACTTC.

This clonotype was found many times. The chain joins TRBV29-1 to TRBJ2-1; TRBD1 aligns across 9 bases. The CDR3 extends over 13 amino acids. The V gene's germline CDR1 is SQVTM and CDR2 ANQGSEA. Trimming at V came to 2 bases and at J to 12 bases, leaving 8 bases not matched to a gene. This CDR3 is CSVEPQTGGLQFF. In DNA form, the CDR3 reads TGCAGCGTTGAACCCCAGACAGGGGGTCTGCAGTTCTTC.

This clonotype has at least ten counts. The rearrangement joins TRBV10-3 to TRBJ1-6, with 10 positions matching TRBD1. CDR1 and CDR2 from the germline V gene are ENHRY and SYGVKD. Trimming took 8 bases from V and 7 from J; bases not matched to a gene: 5. This CDR3 region has 14 residues. CDR3 sequence (DNA): TGTGCCATCGGACAGGGGGTCGAGAATTCACCCCTCCACTTT. This encodes CAIGQGVENSPLHF.

V and J are TRBV4-2 and TRBJ2-7, with 10 bases lining up with TRBD2. The CDR3 totals 14 residues. The germline CDR1 and CDR2 sequences are LGHNA and YNFKEQ. V lost 1 base and J lost 6; bases outside the gene matches: 3. CDR3 in DNA: TGTGCCAGCAGCCAAGGCTGGACTAGCGGCGAGCAGTACTTC. Protein: CASSQGWTSGEQYF.